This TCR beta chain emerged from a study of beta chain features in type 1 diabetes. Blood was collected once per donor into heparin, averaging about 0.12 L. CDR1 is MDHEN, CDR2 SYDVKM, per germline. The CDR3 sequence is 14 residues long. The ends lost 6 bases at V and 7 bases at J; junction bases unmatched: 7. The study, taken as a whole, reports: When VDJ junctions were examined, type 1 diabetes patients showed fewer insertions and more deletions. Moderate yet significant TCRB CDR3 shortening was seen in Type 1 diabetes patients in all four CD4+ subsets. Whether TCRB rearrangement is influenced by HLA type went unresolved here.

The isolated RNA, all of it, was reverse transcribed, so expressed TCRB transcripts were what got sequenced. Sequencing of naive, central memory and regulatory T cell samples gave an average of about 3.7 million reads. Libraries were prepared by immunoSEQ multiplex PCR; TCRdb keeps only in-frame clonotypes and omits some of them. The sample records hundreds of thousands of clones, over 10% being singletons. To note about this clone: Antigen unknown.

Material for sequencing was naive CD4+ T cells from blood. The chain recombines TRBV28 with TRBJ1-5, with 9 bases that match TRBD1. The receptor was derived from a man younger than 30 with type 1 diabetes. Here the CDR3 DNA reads TGTGCCAGCAGCTCTACAGGGGGCGGGCAGCCCCAGCATTTT. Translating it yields CASSSTGGGQPQHF.